These 5 T cell receptor beta chains came from one sample sequenced in a study of T cell changes during pregnancy in multiple sclerosis. Measured with immunoSEQ multiplex PCR; TCRdb has only the in-frame clones, and not every one. The sample contains 75,000 to 95,000 clones, around 93% of which appear only once. The material was peripheral blood, obtained in the second trimester of pregnancy. Receptors were obtained from a female donor with multiple sclerosis, enrolled in a pregnancy study.

The rearrangement links TRBV5-5 to TRBJ2-7; D gene uncertain. The CDR3 spans 12 residues. Germline CDR1 and CDR2: SGHKS and YYEKEE (reference sequence). Trimming shortened V by 4 bases and J by 1 base, and 6 bases separated the two germline ends. Written as DNA, the CDR3 is TGTGCCAGCAGCCCCTCGTCCTACGAGCAGTACTTC. Encoded protein: CASSPSSYEQYF.

A word on this clone: The same CDR3 also results from other DNA sequences found in this sample. The rearrangement links TRBV6-6 to TRBJ1-4; tentative D call: TRBD1 (5 bases). There are 16 residues in the CDR3. Per the germline V gene, CDR1 is MNHNY and CDR2 is SVGAGI (reference sequence). Trimming pared 0 bases from V and 2 bases from J, leaving 10 bases between. The CDR3 here is CASSYSTGVTNEKLFF. DNA for the CDR3: TGTGCCAGCAGTTACTCGACGGGGGTGACTAATGAAAAACTGTTTTTT.

The chain has TRBV19 and TRBJ1-1, with D tentatively TRBD1 (6 bases). The CDR3 contains 15 residues. CDR1 LNHDA and CDR2 SQIVND come from the germline V gene (reference sequence). V was cut by 5 bases and J by 1 base, with 14 bases left in between. CDR3: CASSALDRPNTEAFF. CDR3 bases: TGTGCCAGTAGTGCCCTCGACAGGCCGAACACTGAAGCTTTCTTT.

The V call is TRBV9, the J call TRBJ2-7; 9 positions match TRBD2. The CDR3 contains 15 residues. Germline CDR1 and CDR2: SGDLS and YYNGEE. J lost 3 bases, V lost 2 bases, and 6 bases had no gene match. The CDR3 region has the DNA TGTGCCAGCAGCGTCGGCGGGGGGGTTATCTACGAGCAGTACTTC. Translation: CASSVGGGVIYEQYF.

J is TRBJ2-1 and V is TRBV5-6; D possibly corresponds to TRBD1 (6 bases). The CDR3 has 16 amino acids. Trimming shortened V by 0 bases and J by 4 bases, and 14 bases separated the two germline ends. CDR1 SGHDT and CDR2 YYEEEE come from the germline V gene. CDR3 residues: CASSLGFTGMYNEQFF. The CDR3 bases are TGTGCCAGCAGCTTGGGATTTACAGGGATGTACAATGAGCAGTTCTTC.